This entry lists 31 T cell receptor beta chains sequenced from one sample in a study of blood T cell repertoires in COVID-19. TCRdb's copy holds only in-frame clones and misses some; the assay was immunoSEQ multiplex PCR. The profile shows some 250,000 clones, approximately 86% of them singletons. Sequenced input: peripheral blood. The source of these receptors is a man aged 25 to 40 with active or convalescent COVID-19.

The rearrangement uses TRBV18 and TRBJ1-6, with TRBD1 identical over 9 bases. V dropped 0 bases and J dropped 8; count of bases not matched to a gene: 5. The CDR3 totals 16 residues. Germline V gene sequence: CDR1 KGHSH, CDR2 LQKENI. The CDR3: CASSPPGQGDHSPLHF. The CDR3 DNA reads as TGTGCCAGCTCACCACCGGGACAGGGAGACCATTCACCCCTCCACTTT. The variable domain in full, with the rest retrieved from reference TRBV18 and TRBJ1-6, is NAGVMQNPRHLVRRRGQEARLRCSPMKGHSHVYWYRQLPEEGLKFMVYLQKENIIDESGMPKERFSAEFPKEGPSILRIQQVVRGDSAAYFCASSPPGQGDHSPLHFGNGTRLTVT.

The chain recombines TRBV11-2 with TRBJ1-3; D may be TRBD1 (6 bases). The V gene's germline CDR1 is SGHAT and CDR2 FQNNGV. V shed 5 bases and J shed 8 bases, with 16 bases lying between them. This CDR3 comprises 14 residues. The CDR3 sequence is CASSPRGNSHTIYF. Written as DNA, the CDR3 is TGTGCCAGCAGCCCCAGGGGAAATTCGCACACCATATATTTT.

J is TRBJ2-5 and V is TRBV7-9, with unresolved D. CDR3 length: 15 residues. The ends were cut back, 2 bases at V and 5 bases at J, with 15 bases in the middle. The germline CDR1 and CDR2 sequences are SEHNR and FQNEAQ (reference sequence). CDR3 nucleotide sequence: TGTGCCAGCAGCTTAAGAGGAGAGAGGTTGGAGACCCAGTACTTC. Protein product: CASSLRGERLETQYF. Filled out from reference TRBV7-9 and TRBJ2-5, the complete variable domain reads DTGVSQNPRHKITKRGQNVTFRCDPISEHNRLYWYRQTLGQGPEFLTYFQNEAQLEKSRLLSDRFSAERPKGSFSTLEIQRTEQGDSAMYLCASSLRGERLETQYFGPGTRLLVL.

This clone was seen a handful of times. The conserved phenylalanine or tryptophan is not found at the CDR3 terminus, so this likely reflects a read error. The DNA is left out, because the CDR3 cannot be placed on it with certainty; the CDR3 is given as TCRdb lists it. The rearrangement links TRBV7-3 to TRBJ2-7; the table names TRBD1, a call not compared with the DNA. The CDR3 adds up to 8 amino acids, both ends counted. Germline loops: CDR1 SGHTA, CDR2 FQGTGA. This CDR3 reads CASSFSHI.

The J gene is TRBJ2-7, the V gene TRBV5-6; D possibly corresponds to TRBD2 (6 bases). The germline CDR1 and CDR2 sequences are SGHDT and YYEEEE. The CDR3 is made up of 14 amino acids. V was trimmed by 2 bases and J by 4 bases, leaving 13 bases between them. In DNA, the CDR3 is TGTGCCAGCAGCTTCGGGACTGGGGGGTACGAGCAGTACTTC. Its protein product is CASSFGTGGYEQYF.

The CDR3 coding sequence is TGTGCCAGCAGCTTAGTACTAGCGGGGGGGCTGGACGAGCAGTACTTC. This encodes CASSLVLAGGLDEQYF. This chain connects TRBV7-2 to TRBJ2-7, with 13 bases matching TRBD2. The CDR3 runs 16 residues. Germline V lookup: CDR1 SGHTA, CDR2 FQGNSA. J was trimmed by 5 bases and V by 1 base; bases with no gene match: 5.

The V call is TRBV10-2, the J call TRBJ1-3; D is uncertain. The germline gives CDR1 WSHSY, CDR2 SAAADI. V lost 7 bases to trimming and J lost 0 bases, with 13 bases between them. The CDR3 length is 15 residues. The CDR3 sequence: CASISSGVSGNTIYF. The DNA for the CDR3 is TGCGCCAGCATAAGTTCAGGCGTCTCTGGAAACACCATATATTTT.

The chain links TRBV6-2 or TRBV6-3 to TRBJ1-5; D possibly corresponds to TRBD1 (6 bases). Trimming took off 5 bases at V and 5 bases at J, with 13 bases between the two ends. The CDR3 consists of 14 residues. Germline V gene data show CDR1 as MNHEY and CDR2 as SVGEGT. The DNA of the CDR3 is TGTGCCAGCAGTCAACAGGGTTCGGATCAGCCCCAGCATTTT. Protein sequence: CASSQQGSDQPQHF.

This rearrangement joins TRBV7-7 to TRBJ2-5; 10 bases line up with TRBD1. The V and J ends lost 5 bases and 4 bases, in that order; junction bases with no gene match: 1. The length of the CDR3 is 13 residues. Germline V CDR1 and CDR2: SSHAT, FNYEAQ (reference sequence). In nucleotides, the CDR3 is TGTGCCAGCAGCCGGGACAGGGGAGAGACCCAGTACTTC. This encodes CASSRDRGETQYF. Full variable domain (missing parts from reference TRBV7-7 and TRBJ2-5): GAGVSQSPRYKVTKRGQDVTLRCDPISSHATLYWYQQALGQGPEFLTYFNYEAQPDKSGLPSDRFSAERPEGSISTLTIQRTEQRDSAMYRCASSRDRGETQYFGPGTRLLVL.

The chain links TRBV9 to TRBJ1-1; 12 bases match TRBD1. The CDR3 covers 15 residues. Germline V lookup: CDR1 SGDLS, CDR2 YYNGEE. With V trimmed by 3 bases and J by 5 bases, 5 bases remained unmatched. CDR3 nucleotides: TGTGCCAGCAGCGCGGGACAGGGGGCCAGAACTGAAGCTTTCTTT. This codes for CASSAGQGARTEAFF.

The CDR3 is CASSESGRGYEQYF. In nucleotides, the CDR3 is TGTGCCAGCAGTGAGTCTGGCAGGGGCTACGAGCAGTACTTC. The rearrangement uses TRBV2 and TRBJ2-7; D might be TRBD1 (6 bases). The V gene lost 3 bases and the J gene lost 3 bases, with 12 bases spanning the gap. Germline V gene lookup returns CDR1 SNHLY and CDR2 FYNNEI. This CDR3 region has 14 residues.

This clone was detected only a few times. V is TRBV5-4 and J is TRBJ1-6, with D uncertain. The CDR3 is 14 amino acids. V lost 4 bases and J 4 bases, leaving 9 bases between the germline ends. Germline-derived CDR1 and CDR2 are SGHNT and YYREEE (reference sequence). This CDR3 is CASSGREYNSPLHF. Here the CDR3 DNA reads TGTGCCAGCAGCGGCCGGGAGTATAATTCACCCCTCCACTTT.

This clone was counted once. The CDR3 is CASDRITPISNQPQHF. CDR3 nucleotide sequence: TGTGCCAGCGACAGGATAACCCCAATCAGCAATCAGCCCCAGCATTTT. The chain has TRBV28 and TRBJ1-5, with a weak D call TRBD1 (6 bases). V lost 8 bases and J 1 base, leaving 18 bases between the germline ends. CDR3 size: 16 residues. CDR1 is MDHEN and CDR2 is SYDVKM in the germline V gene.

This sequence joins TRBV29-1 and TRBJ2-1; D is unclear. Germline CDR1 is SQVTM and CDR2 is ANQGSEA. The CDR3 consists of 13 residues. V gave up 5 bases and J gave up 3 bases, with 11 bases separating them. As DNA, the CDR3 is TGCAGCGTTTCCTCGCGTATCTACAATGAGCAGTTCTTC. Its protein product is CSVSSRIYNEQFF.

The genes are TRBV12-3 or TRBV12-4 and TRBJ2-1; D may be TRBD2 (6 bases). The CDR3 extends over 11 amino acids. V gave up 10 bases and J gave up 8 bases, with 12 bases separating them. The DNA of the CDR3 is TGTGCCACGGTCGCGGGGTATGAGCAGTTCTTC. It encodes CATVAGYEQFF.

The chain has TRBV2 and TRBJ2-7; possibly TRBD1 for D (5 bases). This CDR3 spans 13 amino acids. The germline gives CDR1 SNHLY, CDR2 FYNNEI. V shed 7 bases and J shed 0 bases, with 10 bases lying between them. In DNA, the CDR3 is TGTGCCAGCATGTGGCAGGGCTCCTACGAGCAGTACTTC. It codes for CASMWQGSYEQYF.

The V gene is TRBV3-1 (or the pseudogene TRBV3-2), the J gene TRBJ2-2; 14 bases match TRBD2. The CDR3 is 19 residues long. Germline CDR1 and CDR2: LGHDT and YNNKEL (reference sequence). The trim removed 1 base at V and 1 base at J, leaving 5 bases unmatched. As DNA, the CDR3 is TGTGCCAGCAGCCAAGTGGGACTAGCGGGGGCTCAGAACACCGGGGAGCTGTTTTTT. This codes for CASSQVGLAGAQNTGELFF.

The chain recombines TRBV19 with TRBJ2-7, with D maybe TRBD2 (6 bases). The germline CDR1 and CDR2 sequences are LNHDA and SQIVND (reference sequence). This CDR3 spans 14 amino acids. The germline V and J ends were trimmed by 0 bases and 4 bases, with 10 bases remaining between them. CDR3 in DNA: TGTGCCAGTAGTATAGATCTTGGGAGGTACGAGCAGTACTTC. Amino acids: CASSIDLGRYEQYF.

This clone appeared once. The V and J genes are TRBV27 and TRBJ1-6; TRBD1 aligns across 7 bases. The CDR3 spans 12 residues. CDR1 is MNHEY, CDR2 SMNVEV, per germline (reference sequence). Here the CDR3 reads CASRDSNSPLHF. The CDR3 DNA reads TGTGCGAGCCGGGACAGTAATTCACCCCTCCACTTT.

The V gene is TRBV18, the J gene TRBJ2-2; 13 positions agree with TRBD2. This CDR3 is 16 amino acids long. V was clipped by 2 bases and J by 6 bases; unmatched bases: 3. The V gene's germline CDR1 is KGHSH and CDR2 LQKENI. CDR3 bases: TGTGCCAGCTCACCAGGGACTAGCGGGGCCTCCGGGGAGCTGTTTTTT. It codes for CASSPGTSGASGELFF.

The chain uses TRBV10-1 and TRBJ2-1, with a tentative D call TRBD2 (5 bases). CDR3 length: 15 residues. Germline V gene sequence: CDR1 WNHNN, CDR2 SYGVQD (reference sequence). The V gene lost 1 base and the J gene lost 6 bases, with 13 bases spanning the gap. CDR3 protein: CASSEYLSDVNEQFF. The CDR3 DNA reads as TGCGCCAGCAGTGAGTATCTTAGCGACGTCAATGAGCAGTTCTTC.

The sample holds many counts of this clone. Other DNA sequences of this sample code for an identical CDR3. CDR3 nucleotides: TGTGCCAGCGGGGGGGCAAGGACAGATACGCAGTATTTT. It yields the protein CASGGARTDTQYF. V is TRBV12-3 or TRBV12-4 and J is TRBJ2-3, with a possible D match to TRBD2 (7 bases). V was pared by 8 bases and J by 3 bases, with 12 bases between. This CDR3 is 13 amino acids long.

This chain joins TRBV20-1 and TRBJ1-2; tentative D call: TRBD1 (5 bases). The V gene's germline CDR1 is DFQATT and CDR2 SNEGSKA (reference sequence). V was pared by 3 bases and J by 4 bases, with 18 bases between. This CDR3 region has 15 residues. The CDR3 nucleotides read TGCAGTGCTAGTCCCAGGGAAGGATTTATCTATGGCTACACCTTC. This encodes CSASPREGFIYGYTF.

The gene calls are TRBV6-1 and TRBJ2-7; TRBD1 might be the D (6 bases). From germline, CDR1 is MNHNS and CDR2 SASEGT. The CDR3 runs to 15 residues. Trimming left V 1 base short and J 4 bases short, with 14 bases between. Here the CDR3 DNA reads TGTGCCAGCAGTGAAGGACAGGCCTCTCGGTACGAGCAGTACTTC. Its protein product is CASSEGQASRYEQYF.

The chain links TRBV5-4 to TRBJ1-1; D is undetermined. The CDR3 contains 18 residues. Trimming removed 2 bases at V and 0 bases at J, with 20 bases between. CDR1 is SGHNT and CDR2 is YYREEE in the germline V gene (reference sequence). The CDR3 loop reads CASSFQLLSTVMNTEAFF. CDR3 coding DNA: TGTGCCAGCAGCTTCCAGCTCCTGTCAACAGTAATGAACACTGAAGCTTTCTTT.

The chain uses TRBV6-5 and TRBJ1-2, with 10 nucleotides matching TRBD1. The CDR3 totals 15 residues. Germline CDR1 is MNHEY and CDR2 is SVGAGI. The trim removed 2 bases at V and 4 bases at J, leaving 4 bases unmatched. CDR3 sequence: CASSYDGQGGYGYTF. The CDR3 coding sequence is TGTGCCAGCAGTTACGATGGACAGGGGGGCTATGGCTACACCTTC.

V is TRBV5-8 and J is TRBJ2-2, with TRBD2 matching 7 bases. This CDR3 has 17 residues. CDR1 is SGHTS, CDR2 YDEGEE, per germline. After removal of 2 bases from V and 1 base from J, the junction contained 8 bases not matched to a gene. CDR3 sequence: CASSFPYSGLNTGELFF. The CDR3 coding sequence is TGTGCCAGCAGCTTCCCGTATAGCGGGCTGAACACCGGGGAGCTGTTTTTT. Full variable domain (outside the CDR3, taken from reference TRBV5-8 and TRBJ2-2): EAGVTQSPTHLIKTRGQQATLRCSPISGHTSVYWYQQALGLGLQFLLWYDEGEERNRGNFPPRFSGRQFPNYSSELNVNALELEDSALYLCASSFPYSGLNTGELFFGEGSRLTVL.

This chain links TRBV5-1 with TRBJ1-1; 8 bases align to TRBD1. Germline assignment: CDR1 SGHRS and CDR2 YFSETQ. The junction had 1 base not matched to a gene; V was cut back by 0 bases and J by 3 bases. The CDR3 has 14 residues. CDR3 sequence: CASSLDRGYTEAFF. Written as DNA, the CDR3 is TGCGCCAGCAGCTTGGACAGGGGGTACACTGAAGCTTTCTTT.

In this sample, this clone turned up a few times. CDR3 loop: CATSISGTDTQYF. The CDR3 nucleotides are TGTGCCACCAGTATTTCAGGCACAGATACGCAGTATTTT. The V and J genes are TRBV24-1 and TRBJ2-3; D ambiguous. CDR3 size: 13 residues. The V gene lost 6 bases and the J gene lost 1 base, with 7 bases spanning the gap. The germline V gene has CDR1 KGHDR and CDR2 SFDVKD.

The count of this clone is one. The chain uses TRBV2 and TRBJ2-1; no firm D call. The germline V and J ends were trimmed by 2 bases and 9 bases, with 14 bases remaining between them. CDR3 size: 14 residues. Per the germline V gene, CDR1 is SNHLY and CDR2 is FYNNEI. CDR3 protein: CASSERPLWSEQFF. The CDR3 DNA sequence: TGTGCCAGCAGTGAACGGCCTCTGTGGAGTGAGCAGTTCTTC.

This clone was seen a few times. The V and J genes are TRBV19 and TRBJ1-5; possible D gene TRBD1, 5 bases. The germline gives CDR1 LNHDA, CDR2 SQIVND (reference sequence). V gave up 3 bases and J gave up 6 bases, with 15 bases separating them. The CDR3 is made up of 15 amino acids. CDR3 sequence reads: CASSIGVGAGQPQHF. The CDR3 DNA sequence: TGTGCCAGTAGTATCGGTGTTGGGGCCGGTCAGCCCCAGCATTTT.